Each of the 2 T cell receptor beta chains below was sequenced from the same sample in a study of T cell repertoires in cytomegalovirus infection. From the reads, TCRdb called clonotypes with MiXCR, one entry per CDR3 protein. The sample lists about 890,000 distinct CDR3 sequences, around 32% seen once, with more than 12% in the top ten. These receptors have no known antigen. This material consisted of cultured CD8+ T cells from PBMCs, taken from culture after CMV antigen stimulation. These receptors all come from a human donor in good health (CMV status not recorded). Some clones in this sample may be carry-over from other donors' samples.

The chain carries TRBV30 and TRBJ1-2; no reliable D call. The V and J ends lost 0 bases and 1 base respectively, with 21 bases between them. The CDR3 loop spans 18 amino acids. Germline V CDR1 and CDR2: GTSNPN, SVGIG (reference sequence). CDR3 sequence: CAWSVKNITLIYNYGYTF. Here the CDR3 DNA reads TGTGCCTGGAGTGTGAAGAACATAACCCTCATCTATAACTATGGCTACACCTTC.

In regard to this clonotype: One end of the junction varies from germline; a read error may be responsible. The chain joins TRBV7-9 to TRBJ2-1; maybe TRBD1 (5 bases). CDR3 length: 13 amino acids. Germline CDR1 is SEHNR and CDR2 is FQNEAQ (reference sequence). The chain's CDR3 is CASTLGRDNEQFF. The CDR3 nucleotides read TGTGCCAGCACCTTAGGCAGGGACAATGAGCAGTTCTTC.